This T cell receptor (beta chain) was sequenced in a study of control samples from healthy donors and cancer patients. Clones were sequenced by immunoSEQ multiplex PCR, and TCRdb holds only the in-frame ones, with some missing. Its table records some 180,000 clones. V gave up 5 bases and J gave up 0 bases, with 11 bases separating them. In germline, CDR1 is SGHAT, CDR2 FQNNGV. This CDR3 spans 15 amino acids. The sequencing sample was made of blood. This chain joins TRBV11-2 and TRBJ2-1; D is unclear. The origin of this receptor is a woman aged 25 to 39 in good health. The CDR3 sequence: CASSPHSSSYNEQFF. The CDR3 bases are TGTGCCAGCAGCCCCCACTCGAGCTCCTACAATGAGCAGTTCTTC.